This TCR beta chain was captured by sequencing in a study of CD8 T cells in ankylosing spondylitis. CDR1 is DFQATT, CDR2 SNEGSKA, per germline (reference sequence). This CDR3 is 15 amino acids long. Unmatched junction bases numbered 8, after V lost 3 bases and J lost 2 bases. This clonotype was detected a few times. Its specificity is not known. With molecular barcodes, quantitative 5'-RACE was used to make the TCR beta libraries. TCRdb redid the calling of the 5' RACE reads with MiXCR, one entry per CDR3 protein. In the table there are more than 400,000 distinct CDR3 sequences, about 5.2% of which are singletons. Notes on the study in general: In reactive arthritis synovial fluid and blood, some motif variants had been reported before. Ankylosing spondylitis blood appeared to carry a characteristic TCR beta motif of several highly homologous variants. Clones linked to disease, bearing a CD8+ phenotype, were relatively rare in peripheral blood. As reported, disease-linked clones showed significant enrichment in matched ankylosing spondylitis synovial fluid.

This chain joins TRBV20-1 and TRBJ2-7; TRBD1 matches 9 bases. This sequence was found in a male donor with ankylosing spondylitis. The sequenced material came from blood, either unsorted or a sorted T cell fraction (not recorded which). The CDR3 reads CSARGTQGATYEQYF. CDR3 DNA: TGCAGTGCTAGGGGCACACAGGGGGCAACCTACGAGCAGTACTTC.